A single sample is the source of the 30 T cell receptor beta chains below, sequenced in a study of T-cell memory formation after mild COVID-19. One entry per CDR3 protein, called by TCRdb with MiXCR from the 5' RACE reads. Counted here are under 450,000 distinct CDR3 sequences, less than 25% occurring once; the ten biggest clones make up around 13%. Specimen: PBMCs or a T cell subset sorted from them (not recorded which). The receptors come from an adult woman who had mild COVID-19 (a few samples of this study predate the infection). Cell type and time point are not known.

Only a few counts were recorded for this clonotype. V and J are TRBV7-9 and TRBJ2-2, with no clear D. The CDR3 covers 16 residues. With 0 bases removed from V and 7 bases from J, the gap between germline ends came to 15 bases. Germline V gene lookup returns CDR1 SEHNR and CDR2 FQNEAQ (reference sequence). The CDR3, as DNA: TGTGCCAGCAGCTTAGCCTGGGGAACACACGACGGGGAGCTGTTTTTT. Its protein is CASSLAWGTHDGELFF.

This clonotype has a handful of counts. The chain is built from TRBV6-5 and TRBJ2-5; 8 bases align to TRBD2. The CDR3 is 16 amino acids. Germline loops: CDR1 MNHEY, CDR2 SVGAGI. J gave up 6 bases and V 2 bases, and 11 bases lay outside the gene matches. The CDR3 loop is CASSYPKAGGRKTQYF. CDR3 nucleotide sequence: TGTGCCAGCAGTTACCCGAAGGCGGGGGGTCGAAAGACCCAGTACTTC.

The chain joins TRBV2 to TRBJ2-4; the D gene is possibly TRBD1 (6 bases). V was pared by 5 bases and J by 3 bases, with 14 bases between. This CDR3 comprises 15 residues. Per germline, CDR1 SNHLY and CDR2 FYNNEI. The CDR3 nucleotides read TGTGCCAGCAGTACACAGGGATTGGACAAAAACATTCAGTACTTC. Encoded protein: CASSTQGLDKNIQYF.

This clonotype has more than one count but fewer than ten. This chain joins TRBV13 and TRBJ2-7, with TRBD2 matching 8 bases. CDR3 length: 14 residues. Germline CDR1 reads PRHDT; CDR2 reads FYEKMQ (reference sequence). The V and J ends lost 3 bases and 5 bases, in that order; junction bases with no gene match: 6. CDR3 sequence (DNA): TGTGCCAGCAGCTTGGCGGGGGGATCTAACGAGCAGTACTTC. Its protein product is CASSLAGGSNEQYF.

This chain uses TRBV19 with TRBJ2-1, with TRBD2 matching 13 bases. Trimming removed 2 bases from V and 0 bases from J; junction bases left unmatched: 7. Germline CDR1 LNHDA, CDR2 SQIVND (reference sequence). The CDR3 runs 19 residues. The CDR3 spells CASSITRTSGGSSYNEQFF. The CDR3 DNA is TGTGCCAGTAGTATAACCCGGACTAGCGGGGGAAGCTCCTACAATGAGCAGTTCTTC. The whole variable domain, filled in from reference TRBV19 and TRBJ2-1, reads DGGITQSPKYLFRKEGQNVTLSCEQNLNHDAMYWYRQDPGQGLRLIYYSQIVNDFQKGDIAEGYSVSREKKESFPLTVTSAQKNPTAFYLCASSITRTSGGSSYNEQFFGPGTRLTVL.

This clonotype has a count of ten or more. The V call is TRBV6-5, the J call TRBJ2-5; 9 nucleotides agree with TRBD1. The junction had 10 bases not matched to a gene; V was cut back by 6 bases and J by 2 bases. The CDR3 sequence is 16 residues long. The germline CDR1 and CDR2 sequences are MNHEY and SVGAGI. The CDR3 DNA sequence: TGTGCCAGCAGCCAAGACACAGGGGGCCTTCAAGAGACCCAGTACTTC. Translated, it gives CASSQDTGGLQETQYF.

This clonotype was found a few times. The CDR3: CASSFGFAEQYF. The CDR3 coding sequence is TGTGCCAGCAGTTTCGGCTTCGCCGAGCAGTACTTC. The V call is TRBV12-3 or TRBV12-4, the J call TRBJ2-7; D is undetermined. V was shortened by 3 bases and J by 6 bases, with 9 bases between the two germline ends. The CDR3 extends over 12 amino acids.

The chain recombines TRBV7-9 with TRBJ2-5, with 12 bases identical to TRBD2. Germline V gives CDR1 SEHNR, CDR2 FQNEAQ (reference sequence). Losses at the gene ends were 4 bases for V and 2 bases for J; bases not matched to a gene: 5. The CDR3 consists of 16 residues. The CDR3 coding sequence is TGTGCCAGCAGCTATTTTGGACTAGCGGGGCAAGAGACCCAGTACTTC. The encoded protein is CASSYFGLAGQETQYF.

The V call is TRBV20-1, the J call TRBJ1-1; 8 bases map to TRBD1. Germline lookup yields CDR1 DFQATT and CDR2 SNEGSKA (reference sequence). The V segment lost 5 bases and the J segment 5 bases; nucleotides outside the gene matches: 7. This CDR3 is 13 amino acids long. In DNA form, the CDR3 reads TGCAGTGCTCTACAGGGGGATCGGACTGAAGCTTTCTTT. It codes for CSALQGDRTEAFF.

V usage is TRBV29-1 and J usage is TRBJ2-5; TRBD1 matches 7 bases. Germline CDR1 reads SQVTM; CDR2 reads ANQGSEA. The CDR3 extends over 13 amino acids. V shed 7 bases, J shed 1 base, and the junction held 6 bases outside the gene matches. CDR3 coding DNA: TGCAGCGCCACAGGGGTCCCCCAAGAGACCCAGTACTTC. Encoded protein: CSATGVPQETQYF.

This chain connects TRBV24-1 to TRBJ2-1, with 12 bases aligning to TRBD2. With V trimmed by 7 bases and J by 8 bases, 5 bases remained unmatched. Germline lookup yields CDR1 KGHDR and CDR2 SFDVKD. The CDR3 has 14 amino acids. CDR3 residues: CATRTSGRGDEQFF. CDR3 bases: TGTGCCACCAGGACTAGCGGGAGAGGCGATGAGCAGTTCTTC.

V and J are TRBV7-9 and TRBJ2-7; 7 nucleotides match TRBD1. Germline assignment: CDR1 SEHNR and CDR2 FQNEAQ (reference sequence). Trimming cost V 5 bases and J 2 bases; bases outside gene matches: 6. The CDR3 runs to 14 residues. The CDR3: CASSRTGHTYEQYF. The CDR3 bases are TGTGCCAGCAGCCGGACAGGTCACACCTACGAGCAGTACTTC. Full variable domain (missing parts from reference TRBV7-9 and TRBJ2-7): DTGVSQNPRHKITKRGQNVTFRCDPISEHNRLYWYRQTLGQGPEFLTYFQNEAQLEKSRLLSDRFSAERPKGSFSTLEIQRTEQGDSAMYLCASSRTGHTYEQYFGPGTRLTVT.

This clonotype came up many times. The V and J genes are TRBV6-4 and TRBJ2-1, with TRBD2 identical over 7 bases. This CDR3 has 18 amino acids. Germline CDR1 MRHNA, CDR2 SNTAGT. The trim removed 4 bases at V and 5 bases at J, leaving 17 bases unmatched. CDR3 residues: CASSATPTTSLGDNEQFF. The DNA of the CDR3 is TGTGCCAGCAGTGCTACCCCCACGACTAGCCTCGGGGACAATGAGCAGTTCTTC.

The genes are TRBV6-1 and TRBJ2-7; 7 bases map to TRBD2. The CDR3 is 15 amino acids. Germline loops: CDR1 MNHNS, CDR2 SASEGT. V trimming: 3 bases; J trimming: 0 bases; junction bases outside the gene matches: 5. The DNA for the CDR3 is TGTGCCAGCAGTGAGGCTAGCGGTAGCTCCTACGAGCAGTACTTC. It specifies CASSEASGSSYEQYF.

This clonotype was seen only a few times. V and J are TRBV5-6 and TRBJ2-7; possibly TRBD1 for D (5 bases). The CDR3 loop spans 15 amino acids. Germline V CDR1 and CDR2: SGHDT, YYEEEE. V was shortened by 0 bases and J by 2 bases, with 12 bases between the two germline ends. CDR3 sequence: CASSLDRGDAYEQYF. CDR3 nucleotides: TGTGCCAGCAGCTTGGATAGGGGTGACGCCTACGAGCAGTACTTC.

The V and J genes are TRBV5-5 and TRBJ2-2, with D hard to call. CDR1 is SGHKS, CDR2 YYEKEE, per germline (reference sequence). V was clipped by 1 base and J by 2 bases, with 6 bases between them. This CDR3 is 14 amino acids long. The chain's CDR3 is CASSLFPNTGELFF. CDR3 nucleotide sequence: TGTGCCAGCAGCTTGTTTCCTAACACCGGGGAGCTGTTTTTT.

This clonotype was counted a few times. This chain connects TRBV15 to TRBJ2-7; TRBD1 matches at 8 bases. The germline CDR1 and CDR2 sequences are LNHNV and YYDKDF (reference sequence). The V and J ends lost 0 bases and 2 bases, in that order; junction bases with no gene match: 6. This CDR3 is built from 16 residues. CDR3 loop: CATSRDLGTGTYEQYF. For the CDR3, the DNA is TGTGCCACCAGCAGAGATCTAGGGACAGGAACCTACGAGCAGTACTTC.

V is TRBV7-6 and J is TRBJ2-7, with TRBD2 matching over 14 bases. V gave up 5 bases and J gave up 2 bases; unmatched junction bases: 14. Germline CDR1 and CDR2: SGHVS and FNYEAQ. The CDR3 sequence is 19 residues long. As DNA, the CDR3 is TGTGCCAGCAGCCAACCCAGGGGACTAGCGGGAGTTCCACCCTACGAGCAGTACTTC. Encoded protein: CASSQPRGLAGVPPYEQYF.

This clonotype came up a few times. This chain joins TRBV13 and TRBJ2-5, with D perhaps matching TRBD1 (6 bases). Germline values: CDR1 PRHDT, CDR2 FYEKMQ (reference sequence). CDR3 length: 16 amino acids. V was clipped by 8 bases and J by 0 bases, with 19 bases between them. DNA of the CDR3: TGTGCCAGCTCTAGCATCGGGGACATCGACCAAGAGACCCAGTACTTC. Translation gives CASSSIGDIDQETQYF.

This clonotype was detected ten times or more. Sequence at one end of the junction differs from germline and may be a read error. The genes are TRBV2 and TRBJ1-1; D gene unclear. The germline gives CDR1 SNHLY, CDR2 FYNNEI. This CDR3 has 11 amino acids. CDR3 DNA: TGTGCATCGAGACCGGCCACTGGAGCTTTCTTT. It yields the protein CASRPATGAFF.

The CDR3 reads CASSLLMGSGETQYF. CDR3 nucleotide sequence: TGTGCCAGCAGCTTGTTAATGGGGTCAGGGGAGACCCAGTACTTC. V usage is TRBV7-9 and J usage is TRBJ2-5; D is possibly TRBD1 (5 bases). Trimming removed 3 bases at V and 5 bases at J, with 16 bases between. Germline loops: CDR1 SEHNR, CDR2 FQNEAQ (reference sequence). The CDR3 loop spans 15 amino acids.

CDR3 loop: CASSLLAADANTGELFF. The CDR3 DNA reads TGTGCCAGCAGCCTACTAGCGGCAGACGCGAACACCGGGGAGCTGTTTTTT. The chain couples TRBV3-2 to TRBJ2-2; TRBD2, the table's D call, was not compared with the DNA. TRBV3-2 is designated a pseudogene. The length of the CDR3 is 17 residues.

This rearrangement joins TRBV7-2 to TRBJ1-1; no reliable D call. V was pared by 2 bases and J by 11 bases, with 15 bases between. The V gene's germline CDR1 is SGHTA and CDR2 FQGNSA. The length of the CDR3 is 13 residues. The CDR3 loop is CASSLPVPGFAFF. CDR3 DNA: TGTGCCAGCAGCTTACCGGTACCGGGGTTTGCTTTCTTT.

This clonotype has more than one count but fewer than ten. The rearrangement links TRBV4-1 to TRBJ2-1; possibly TRBD1 or TRBD2 for D (5 bases each). The V end was cut by 3 bases, the J end by 0 bases, with 21 bases between. Germline CDR1 and CDR2: MGHRA and YSYEKL. CDR3 length: 19 residues. CDR3 DNA: TGCGCCAGCAGCCAGCTCCGGGACCCAAAACGAGGCTCCTACAATGAGCAGTTCTTC. Translated, it gives CASSQLRDPKRGSYNEQFF.

V is TRBV7-2 and J is TRBJ2-5; D gene uncertain. The CDR3 runs 17 residues. The V and J ends lost 5 bases and 5 bases respectively, with 24 bases between them. Germline loops: CDR1 SGHTA, CDR2 FQGNSA. CDR3 bases: TGTGCCAGCAGCCCCTCGTTAATTACCCTCGGATGGGAGACCCAGTACTTC. It specifies CASSPSLITLGWETQYF.

The rearrangement joins TRBV30 to TRBJ2-7, with unresolved D. This CDR3 comprises 11 residues. Germline V gives CDR1 GTSNPN, CDR2 SVGIG (reference sequence). The germline V and J ends were trimmed by 3 bases and 5 bases, with 8 bases remaining between them. CDR3 in DNA: TGTGCCTGGAGAATAGAGGACGAGCAGTACTTC. Protein: CAWRIEDEQYF.

This clonotype was counted many times. The chain has TRBV5-1 and TRBJ2-1, with 10 bases matching TRBD2. CDR1 is SGHRS, CDR2 YFSETQ, per germline. The CDR3 totals 13 residues. With V trimmed by 4 bases and J by 5 bases, 0 bases remained unmatched. The CDR3 DNA follows: TGCGCCAGCAGCACTAGCGGGGACAATGAGCAGTTCTTC. Protein product: CASSTSGDNEQFF. Combining the CDR3 with reference TRBV5-1 and TRBJ2-1 gives the whole variable domain KAGVTQTPRYLIKTRGQQVTLSCSPISGHRSVSWYQQTPGQGLQFLFEYFSETQRNKGNFPGRFSGRQFSNSRSEMNVSTLELGDSALYLCASSTSGDNEQFFGPGTRLTVL.

V is TRBV4-3 and J is TRBJ2-7, with 10 bases lining up with TRBD1. The V gene end was trimmed by 4 bases and the J gene end by 4 bases; junction bases not matched to a gene: 10. Per the germline V gene, CDR1 is LGHNA and CDR2 is YSLEER. The CDR3 runs to 16 residues. The CDR3 reads CASSPHWTGGIYEQYF. The CDR3 DNA sequence: TGCGCCAGCAGCCCCCATTGGACAGGGGGTATTTACGAGCAGTACTTC.

In its sample, this clonotype was seen a few times. This sequence joins TRBV13 and TRBJ2-1; tentative D call: TRBD1 (7 bases). The CDR3 runs to 18 residues. V was shortened by 3 bases and J by 2 bases, with 20 bases between the two germline ends. Germline CDR1 and CDR2: PRHDT and FYEKMQ (reference sequence). CDR3 sequence (DNA): TGTGCCAGCAGCTTGGACAGGTCCGGGGGAGGACCCTACAATGAGCAGTTCTTC. As protein: CASSLDRSGGGPYNEQFF.

At least ten counts were recorded for this clonotype. The chain carries TRBV15 and TRBJ1-5; D remains unclear. V lost 8 bases, J lost 2 bases, and 7 bases lay in between. Germline loops: CDR1 LNHNV, CDR2 YYDKDF (reference sequence). CDR3 length: 12 amino acids. The CDR3 region is CATSGGNQPQHF. As DNA, the CDR3 is TGTGCCACCTCAGGTGGCAATCAGCCCCAGCATTTT.